A selection of T cell receptor beta chains follows, all from one sample in a study of human T cells and chemical hapten exposure. TCRdb recomputed calls from the RACE reads with MiXCR, one row per CDR3 protein. The profile covers roughly 120,000 distinct CDR3 sequences, with 9% to 9.5% appearing a single time and approximately 2.8% taken by the ten largest. Sample: whole blood, taken in connection with sensitization to the hapten diphenylcyclopropenone (DPC). All receptors derive from a woman in her forties with alopecia areata. Some clones in this sample may be carry-over from other donors' samples. CDR3s include the opening cysteine and the closing phenylalanine or tryptophan. A D gene is named only where the DNA matches it firmly. Clone size is given for some rows only: seen once, a few or many times, or a class if the clone is expanded.

cdr3_nt,cdr3_aa,j_call,d_call,clone_size,v_call
TGCGCCAGCTCAAGCGGGGAGATCACAGATACGCAGTATTTT,CASSSGEITDTQYF,TRBJ2-3,TRBD2,many,TRBV5-1
TGTGCTAGTGGTTTGGAGACAGGGGGAATCTACGAGCAGTACTTC,CASGLETGGIYEQYF,TRBJ2-7,TRBD1,.,TRBV12-5
TGTGCCAGCCCCGAAAAAGGCAGGCTCCTCTACGAGCAGTACTTC,CASPEKGRLLYEQYF,TRBJ2-7,.,few,TRBV6-5
TGTGCCAGCAGGTCGACTAGCGCCGAGCAGTACTTC,CASRSTSAEQYF,TRBJ2-7,TRBD2,many,TRBV6-6
TGTGCCAGCAGCCACGAGTCCTGGGACAGGGAGGACTACACCTTC,CASSHESWDREDYTF,TRBJ1-2,TRBD1,.,TRBV7-9
TGTGCCAGCAGTTTATCAAGTTTTCCGGGCACCGCTGAGGCCAACGTCCTGACTTTC,CASSLSSFPGTAEANVLTF,TRBJ2-6,.,few,TRBV28
TGTGCCAGCAGTTATTCTACAGGCTATGGCTACACCTTC,CASSYSTGYGYTF,TRBJ1-2,.,.,TRBV6-6
TGTGCCAGCAGCGCCCTAGGGAGCTCCTACAATGAGCAGTTCTTC,CASSALGSSYNEQFF,TRBJ2-1,.,many,TRBV9
TGTGCCAGCAGCTTATGGGGGACTGAAGCTTTCTTT,CASSLWGTEAFF,TRBJ1-1,.,many,TRBV11-1
TGCGCCAGCAGGCCCTCAGGGGGCGCTTGGCAGGTCTATGGCTACACCTTC,CASRPSGGAWQVYGYTF,TRBJ1-2,TRBD1,many,TRBV4-1
TGTGCCAGCAGTGTGAGAGGTCTCGAGGATACGCAGTATTTT,CASSVRGLEDTQYF,TRBJ2-3,.,many,TRBV28
TGTGCCAGCTCACCGGGTGACAGACAAAAACTGTTTTTT,CASSPGDRQKLFF,TRBJ1-4,.,.,TRBV18
TGTGCCAGCAGTTCGACCCTACAGGGCTGGGAGCAGTTCTTC,CASSSTLQGWEQFF,TRBJ2-1,.,few,TRBV27
TGTGCCAGCAGCCATGGGGGCAGGGGGCGAGGAACTGAAGCTTTCTTT,CASSHGGRGRGTEAFF,TRBJ1-1,TRBD1,few,TRBV4-2
TGTGCCAGTAGCGACCGGGGACAAGATAGCAATCAGCCCCAGCATTTT,CASSDRGQDSNQPQHF,TRBJ1-5,.,many,TRBV19
TGTGCCAGCAGCTCAAGTCCCGGGACAGGGAACACCGGGGAGCTGTTTTTT,CASSSSPGTGNTGELFF,TRBJ2-2,TRBD1,many,TRBV7-9
TGCGCCAGCAGCCAAGTGAGCAACAATCAGCCCCAGCATTTT,CASSQVSNNQPQHF,TRBJ1-5,.,many,TRBV4-1
TGTGCCAGCAGCTTGTCGGGTAATCAGCCCCAGCATTTT,CASSLSGNQPQHF,TRBJ1-5,.,many,TRBV11-2
TGTGCCAGCAGCTTAATAGATGTTGAGCAGTTCTTC,CASSLIDVEQFF,TRBJ2-1,.,few,TRBV11-2
TGTGCCAGCAGCTTATGGAATACGCAGTATTTT,CASSLWNTQYF,TRBJ2-3,.,many,TRBV7-2
TGTGCCTGGAGTACACGGGACAGGGATGCAGACGAGCAGTACTTC,CAWSTRDRDADEQYF,TRBJ2-7,TRBD1,many,TRBV30
TGTGCCAGCAGCCCCCCAGGGGGACTACGGGATGGCTACACCTTC,CASSPPGGLRDGYTF,TRBJ1-2,TRBD1,many,TRBV6-4